Below, 26 T cell receptor beta chains from the same sample are listed, as sequenced in a study of T cell changes during pregnancy in multiple sclerosis. The protocol was immunoSEQ multiplex PCR, while the TCRdb copy is restricted to in-frame clones and leaves out a portion. Altogether 75,000 to 100,000 clones are present, 90% to 95% being singletons, with the ten largest covering less than 2%. This sample comprised peripheral blood, obtained after pregnancy. The receptors shown here come from a female donor in good health, enrolled as a control in a pregnancy study.

This clone has only a few counts. The chain joins TRBV15 to TRBJ1-5, with unresolved D. The germline CDR1 and CDR2 sequences are LNHNV and YYDKDF (reference sequence). V was cut by 5 bases and J by 9 bases, with 20 bases left in between. The length of the CDR3 is 15 residues. The chain's CDR3 is CATSATQDSPRPQHF. As DNA, the CDR3 is TGTGCCACCAGCGCGACCCAGGATTCCCCGCGGCCCCAGCATTTT.

The chain joins TRBV28 to TRBJ2-7; D remains ambiguous. V was clipped by 4 bases and J by 4 bases, with 11 bases between them. Germline CDR1 MDHEN, CDR2 SYDVKM. The CDR3 extends over 13 amino acids. CDR3: CASSSGAGYEQYF. The CDR3 nucleotides are TGTGCCAGCAGTTCCGGCGCAGGATACGAGCAGTACTTC.

This clone appeared once. J is TRBJ2-3 and V is TRBV2; TRBD1 is a possible D gene (6 bases). V was trimmed by 5 bases and J by 6 bases, leaving 12 bases between them. CDR1 and CDR2 from the germline V gene are SNHLY and FYNNEI. This CDR3 region has 13 residues. The CDR3 protein is CASSWGTSDTQYF. The CDR3 region has the DNA TGTGCCAGCAGTTGGGGGACATCTGATACGCAGTATTTT.

The chain employs TRBV9 and TRBJ1-1; tentatively, D is TRBD1 (6 bases). With 0 bases removed from V and 0 bases from J, the gap between germline ends came to 12 bases. CDR1 and CDR2 (germline): SGDLS, YYNGEE. The length of the CDR3 is 16 residues. CDR3 sequence: CASSVGSGAMNTEAFF. CDR3 coding DNA: TGTGCCAGCAGCGTAGGGTCAGGGGCTATGAACACTGAAGCTTTCTTT.

This clone has more than one count but fewer than ten. The rearrangement links TRBV14 to TRBJ1-3; D unclear. CDR3 length: 15 amino acids. CDR1 SGHDN and CDR2 FVKESK come from the germline V gene. Trimming took 2 bases from V and 4 from J, leaving 12 bases between them. The CDR3 reads CASSQPGSRGNTIYF. The CDR3 DNA sequence: TGTGCCAGCAGCCAACCAGGCAGTCGAGGAAACACCATATATTTT. The full variable domain, completed using reference TRBV14 and TRBJ1-3, is EAGVTQFPSHSVIEKGQTVTLRCDPISGHDNLYWYRRVMGKEIKFLLHFVKESKQDESGMPNNRFLAERTGGTYSTLKVQPAELEDSGVYFCASSQPGSRGNTIYFGEGSWLTVV.

V is TRBV6-5 and J is TRBJ1-2; D is possibly TRBD1 (6 bases). Germline V gene sequence: CDR1 MNHEY, CDR2 SVGAGI. The germline V and J ends were trimmed by 6 bases and 4 bases, with 12 bases remaining between them. This CDR3 contains 13 residues. Here the CDR3 reads CASSSTGRYGYTF. The CDR3 DNA sequence: TGTGCCAGCAGCTCGACAGGCCGCTATGGCTACACCTTC.

The chain has TRBV2 and TRBJ2-5; a possible D gene is TRBD1 (5 bases). V was pared by 8 bases and J by 1 base, with 11 bases between. The CDR3 runs 13 residues. CDR1 is SNHLY, CDR2 FYNNEI, per germline. CDR3 sequence (DNA): TGTGCCAGCCACCGGACAACCCAAGAGACCCAGTACTTC. Protein product: CASHRTTQETQYF. Full variable domain (missing parts from reference TRBV2 and TRBJ2-5): EPEVTQTPSHQVTQMGQEVILRCVPISNHLYFYWYRQILGQKVEFLVSFYNNEISEKSEIFDDQFSVERPDGSNFTLKIRSTKLEDSAMYFCASHRTTQETQYFGPGTRLLVL.

V and J are TRBV18 and TRBJ1-1; no firm D call. Looked up from germline, CDR1 is KGHSH and CDR2 is LQKENI. The CDR3 runs 13 residues. With 6 bases removed from V and 0 bases from J, the gap between germline ends came to 8 bases. CDR3 residues: CASSEGVNTEAFF. In DNA, the CDR3 is TGTGCCAGCTCGGAAGGAGTGAACACTGAAGCTTTCTTT.

This clone was picked up a small number of times. This rearrangement joins TRBV28 to TRBJ2-7; possibly TRBD1 for D (5 bases). The V end was cut by 6 bases, the J end by 0 bases, with 9 bases between. The CDR3 has 13 residues. Germline assignment: CDR1 MDHEN and CDR2 SYDVKM. Here the CDR3 reads CASSYRYSYEQYF. The CDR3 DNA reads as TGTGCCAGCAGCTACAGGTACTCCTACGAGCAGTACTTC. Together with reference TRBV28 and TRBJ2-7, the CDR3 gives the full variable domain: DVKVTQSSRYLVKRTGEKVFLECVQDMDHENMFWYRQDPGLGLRLIYFSYDVKMKEKGDIPEGYSVSREKKERFSLILESASTNQTSMYLCASSYRYSYEQYFGPGTRLTVT.

The chain couples TRBV18 to TRBJ2-5; 10 positions match TRBD1. Germline V gene sequence: CDR1 KGHSH, CDR2 LQKENI. The CDR3 sequence is 14 residues long. V lost 3 bases, J lost 5 bases, and 3 bases stayed unmatched. CDR3 DNA sequence: TGTGCCAGCTCACCTCCGGGACAGGGGGAGACCCAGTACTTC. This sequence encodes CASSPPGQGETQYF. The entire variable domain, with the rest obtained from reference TRBV18 and TRBJ2-5, is as follows: NAGVMQNPRHLVRRRGQEARLRCSPMKGHSHVYWYRQLPEEGLKFMVYLQKENIIDESGMPKERFSAEFPKEGPSILRIQQVVRGDSAAYFCASSPPGQGETQYFGPGTRLLVL.

This rearrangement joins TRBV7-3 to TRBJ2-5; 9 nucleotides align to TRBD2. The CDR3 is made up of 16 amino acids. CDR1 and CDR2 (germline): SGHTA, FQGTGA. With V trimmed by 5 bases and J by 1 base, 8 bases remained unmatched. The CDR3 DNA reads TGTGCCAGCAGCCCCGGGAGCGGGGGGTTCCAAGAGACCCAGTACTTC. This sequence encodes CASSPGSGGFQETQYF.

This chain uses TRBV19 with TRBJ1-4, with D maybe TRBD1 (5 bases). Germline CDR1 LNHDA, CDR2 SQIVND (reference sequence). Trimming removed 3 bases from V and 3 bases from J, with 17 bases in between. The CDR3 is 17 residues long. The CDR3 reads CASSMGGRGKANEKLFF. The CDR3, as DNA: TGTGCCAGTAGTATGGGGGGACGGGGAAAAGCTAATGAAAAACTGTTTTTT.

The rearrangement links TRBV19 to TRBJ1-5, with D unresolved. V dropped 5 bases and J dropped 0 bases, with 14 bases sitting between them. This CDR3 contains 16 residues. CDR1 is LNHDA and CDR2 is SQIVND in the germline V gene (reference sequence). CDR3 bases: TGTGCCAGTAGTCCTGTACGGAGGCCTAGCAATCAGCCCCAGCATTTT. Its translation: CASSPVRRPSNQPQHF.

This clone was observed a single time. The chain joins TRBV5-5 to TRBJ2-7; the D is unclear. This CDR3 is built from 15 residues. V lost 3 bases and J lost 2, with 15 bases in between. The V gene's germline CDR1 is SGHKS and CDR2 YYEKEE (reference sequence). DNA of the CDR3: TGTGCCAGCAGCTCCTTCGACAAGCTTGCCTACGAGCAGTACTTC. Translating it yields CASSSFDKLAYEQYF. Complete variable domain (other parts from reference TRBV5-5 and TRBJ2-7): DAGVTQSPTHLIKTRGQQVTLRCSPISGHKSVSWYQQVLGQGPQFIFQYYEKEERGRGNFPDRFSARQFPNYSSELNVNALLLGDSALYLCASSSFDKLAYEQYFGPGTRLTVT.

The V and J genes are TRBV19 and TRBJ2-1; TRBD2 matches at 8 bases. V shed 1 base, J shed 11 bases, and the junction held 10 bases outside the gene matches. Germline V CDR1 and CDR2: LNHDA, SQIVND (reference sequence). The CDR3 consists of 15 residues. The chain's CDR3 is CASSIGASGWTKQFF. In DNA, the CDR3 is TGTGCCAGTAGTATAGGGGCTAGCGGGTGGACTAAGCAGTTCTTC.

This clone is a singleton in its sample. The gene calls are TRBV4-3 and TRBJ2-1; possible D gene TRBD2, 6 bases. V dropped 0 bases and J dropped 2 bases, with 11 bases sitting between them. Germline V gives CDR1 LGHNA, CDR2 YSLEER. CDR3 length: 16 residues. For the CDR3, the DNA is TGCGCCAGCAGCCAAGATTACGGGACTCCCTACAATGAGCAGTTCTTC. Its translation is CASSQDYGTPYNEQFF.

CDR3 sequence: CASSSGQIQETQYF. In nucleotides, the CDR3 is TGTGCCAGCAGCTCGGGACAGATACAAGAGACCCAGTACTTC. This chain joins TRBV7-9 and TRBJ2-5; 7 nucleotides match TRBD1. V lost 4 bases, J lost 2 bases, and 4 bases stayed unmatched. CDR3 length equals 14 residues. CDR1 and CDR2 (germline): SEHNR, FQNEAQ (reference sequence).

The J gene is TRBJ2-3, the V gene TRBV29-1; 12 nucleotides agree with TRBD2. With 3 bases clipped from V and 2 bases from J, the junction kept 15 bases outside the gene matches. Germline V gives CDR1 SQVTM, CDR2 ANQGSEA. The CDR3 length is 19 residues. CDR3 DNA sequence: TGCAGCGTTGACACGACTAGCGGGGGACTTCCCCCCTACACAGATACGCAGTATTTT. Protein sequence: CSVDTTSGGLPPYTDTQYF.

This clone came up once. V usage is TRBV11-2 and J usage is TRBJ2-7; maybe TRBD1 (6 bases). Looked up from germline, CDR1 is SGHAT and CDR2 is FQNNGV. This CDR3 contains 16 residues. The V and J ends lost 4 bases and 5 bases respectively, with 21 bases between them. CDR3 loop: CASSSPERQDVNEQYF. DNA of the CDR3: TGTGCCAGCAGCTCCCCCGAACGACAGGACGTTAACGAGCAGTACTTC.

The chain couples TRBV29-1 to TRBJ2-5; 7 nucleotides align to TRBD1. The CDR3 has 15 residues. Germline trimming cut 3 bases from V and 4 bases from J; bases unmatched to any gene: 11. Germline V gene sequence: CDR1 SQVTM, CDR2 ANQGSEA. CDR3 residues: CSVEIRTGPIETQYF. DNA of the CDR3: TGCAGCGTTGAGATCCGGACAGGCCCAATAGAGACCCAGTACTTC.

This chain joins TRBV28 and TRBJ2-5, with a tentative D call TRBD2 (6 bases). Trimming cost V 4 bases and J 2 bases, with 14 bases left between them. Germline-derived CDR1 and CDR2 are MDHEN and SYDVKM. The CDR3 has 15 residues. Here the CDR3 reads CASSSLGSGQETQYF. The DNA of the CDR3 is TGTGCCAGCAGTTCCTTAGGGAGCGGGCAAGAGACCCAGTACTTC.

V usage is TRBV10-3 and J usage is TRBJ2-2; 7 bases are a match to TRBD2. Germline assignment: CDR1 ENHRY and CDR2 SYGVKD. The CDR3 covers 17 residues. V lost 6 bases to trimming and J lost 1 base; unmatched junction nucleotides: 11. CDR3 protein: CAISLIRGEVNTGELFF. In nucleotides, the CDR3 is TGTGCCATCAGCCTGATTCGGGGGGAGGTGAACACCGGGGAGCTGTTTTTT.

This chain links TRBV7-9 with TRBJ1-2; the match to TRBD1 covers 7 bases. The CDR3 spans 15 residues. The V and J ends lost 4 bases and 6 bases, in that order; junction bases with no gene match: 11. Per the germline V gene, CDR1 is SEHNR and CDR2 is FQNEAQ (reference sequence). The chain's CDR3 is CASSSRDRVEDGYTF. The CDR3 DNA follows: TGTGCCAGCAGCTCCCGCGACAGGGTAGAGGATGGCTACACCTTC.

This sequence joins TRBV6-1 and TRBJ1-2, with a weak D call TRBD1 (5 bases). V was clipped by 3 bases and J by 0 bases, with 14 bases between them. The CDR3 is 16 residues long. CDR1 is MNHNS and CDR2 is SASEGT in the germline V gene. The CDR3 DNA reads as TGTGCCAGCAGTGAGGGGTCAGGGATCGCTAACTATGGCTACACCTTC. Its protein product is CASSEGSGIANYGYTF.

The count of this clone is one. V and J are TRBV4-1 and TRBJ1-2; tentatively, D is TRBD1 (5 bases). The CDR3 extends over 14 amino acids. Trimming took 6 bases from V and 4 from J, leaving 15 bases between them. Germline CDR1 and CDR2: MGHRA and YSYEKL. The CDR3 protein is CASRPTGDPYGYTF. The CDR3 DNA reads TGCGCCAGCAGGCCGACGGGGGACCCCTATGGCTACACCTTC.

The chain uses TRBV4-1 and TRBJ2-1; TRBD2 matches at 8 bases. The CDR3 is 15 amino acids. After removal of 4 bases from V and 6 bases from J, the junction contained 8 bases not matched to a gene. Germline V gene sequence: CDR1 MGHRA, CDR2 YSYEKL. This CDR3 is CASSPPSGGFNEQFF. CDR3 coding DNA: TGCGCCAGCAGCCCCCCCAGCGGGGGCTTCAATGAGCAGTTCTTC.